This T cell receptor beta chain appears in the sequencing data of a study of cytotoxic CD8 clonotypes in ibrutinib-treated CLL. This clone was counted a single time. Antigen unknown. Per germline, CDR1 SGHDN and CDR2 FVKESK. After removal of 6 bases from V and 1 base from J, the junction contained 7 bases not matched to a gene. The CDR3 contains 15 residues. Overall study findings and caveats: Baseline clonality was higher than in age-matched healthy donors and moved in step with circulating CD8+ T-cell counts. Sustained-remission patients were sampled at different times than progressing patients were. Increased clonality at ibrutinib response gave way to a return toward baseline at progression.

TCRdb's table, derived via immunoSEQ multiplex PCR, lists solely in-frame clones and lacks some. The sample lists about 130,000 clones, roughly 83% seen once, with roughly 13% in the top ten. This clonotype was sampled from a human donor with chronic lymphocytic leukemia. The sample was PBMCs, taken after 12 months of ibrutinib treatment. The genes are TRBV14 and TRBJ2-5; 8 positions match TRBD2. CDR3 nucleotides: TGTGCCAGCAGTCGCCGGGAGGGACCCCAAGAGACCCAGTACTTC. It is translated as CASSRREGPQETQYF.